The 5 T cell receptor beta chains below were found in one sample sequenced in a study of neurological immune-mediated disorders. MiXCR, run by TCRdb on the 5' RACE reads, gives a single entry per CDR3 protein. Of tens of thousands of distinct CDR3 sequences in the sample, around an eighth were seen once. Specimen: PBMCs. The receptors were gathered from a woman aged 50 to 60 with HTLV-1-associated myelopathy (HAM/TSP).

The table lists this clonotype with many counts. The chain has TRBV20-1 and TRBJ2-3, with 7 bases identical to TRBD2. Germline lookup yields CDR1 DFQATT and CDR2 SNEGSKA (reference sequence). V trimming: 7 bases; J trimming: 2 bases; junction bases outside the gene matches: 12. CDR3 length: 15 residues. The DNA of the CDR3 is TGCAGTGGAGAGAGGTTTCTAGCGGACACAGATACGCAGTATTTT. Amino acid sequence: CSGERFLADTDTQYF.

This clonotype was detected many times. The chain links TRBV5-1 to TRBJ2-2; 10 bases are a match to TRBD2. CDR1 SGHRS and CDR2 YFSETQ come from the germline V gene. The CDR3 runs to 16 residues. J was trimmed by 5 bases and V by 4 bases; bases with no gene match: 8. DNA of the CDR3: TGCGCCAGCAGCCCAAAGGGACTAGCGATAACCGGGGAGCTGTTTTTT. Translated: CASSPKGLAITGELFF.

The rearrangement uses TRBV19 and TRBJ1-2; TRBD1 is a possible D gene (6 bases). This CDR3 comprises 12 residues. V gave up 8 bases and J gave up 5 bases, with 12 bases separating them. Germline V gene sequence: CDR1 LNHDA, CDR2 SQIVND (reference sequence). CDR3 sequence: CASLQGTYGYTF. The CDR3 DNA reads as TGTGCCAGTCTGCAGGGGACTTATGGCTACACCTTC.

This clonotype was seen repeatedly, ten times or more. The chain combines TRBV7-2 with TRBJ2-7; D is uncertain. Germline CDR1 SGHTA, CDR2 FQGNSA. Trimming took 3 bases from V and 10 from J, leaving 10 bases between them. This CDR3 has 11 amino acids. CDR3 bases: TGTGCCAGCAGCTTTGAAACCAGACAGTACTTC. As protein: CASSFETRQYF.

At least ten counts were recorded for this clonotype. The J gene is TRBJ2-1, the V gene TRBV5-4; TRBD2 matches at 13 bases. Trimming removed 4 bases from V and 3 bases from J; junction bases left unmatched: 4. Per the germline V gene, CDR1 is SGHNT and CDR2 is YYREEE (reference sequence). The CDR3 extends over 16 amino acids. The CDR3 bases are TGTGCCAGCAGCGGAGGACTAGCGGGGGACTACAATGAGCAGTTCTTC. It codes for CASSGGLAGDYNEQFF.